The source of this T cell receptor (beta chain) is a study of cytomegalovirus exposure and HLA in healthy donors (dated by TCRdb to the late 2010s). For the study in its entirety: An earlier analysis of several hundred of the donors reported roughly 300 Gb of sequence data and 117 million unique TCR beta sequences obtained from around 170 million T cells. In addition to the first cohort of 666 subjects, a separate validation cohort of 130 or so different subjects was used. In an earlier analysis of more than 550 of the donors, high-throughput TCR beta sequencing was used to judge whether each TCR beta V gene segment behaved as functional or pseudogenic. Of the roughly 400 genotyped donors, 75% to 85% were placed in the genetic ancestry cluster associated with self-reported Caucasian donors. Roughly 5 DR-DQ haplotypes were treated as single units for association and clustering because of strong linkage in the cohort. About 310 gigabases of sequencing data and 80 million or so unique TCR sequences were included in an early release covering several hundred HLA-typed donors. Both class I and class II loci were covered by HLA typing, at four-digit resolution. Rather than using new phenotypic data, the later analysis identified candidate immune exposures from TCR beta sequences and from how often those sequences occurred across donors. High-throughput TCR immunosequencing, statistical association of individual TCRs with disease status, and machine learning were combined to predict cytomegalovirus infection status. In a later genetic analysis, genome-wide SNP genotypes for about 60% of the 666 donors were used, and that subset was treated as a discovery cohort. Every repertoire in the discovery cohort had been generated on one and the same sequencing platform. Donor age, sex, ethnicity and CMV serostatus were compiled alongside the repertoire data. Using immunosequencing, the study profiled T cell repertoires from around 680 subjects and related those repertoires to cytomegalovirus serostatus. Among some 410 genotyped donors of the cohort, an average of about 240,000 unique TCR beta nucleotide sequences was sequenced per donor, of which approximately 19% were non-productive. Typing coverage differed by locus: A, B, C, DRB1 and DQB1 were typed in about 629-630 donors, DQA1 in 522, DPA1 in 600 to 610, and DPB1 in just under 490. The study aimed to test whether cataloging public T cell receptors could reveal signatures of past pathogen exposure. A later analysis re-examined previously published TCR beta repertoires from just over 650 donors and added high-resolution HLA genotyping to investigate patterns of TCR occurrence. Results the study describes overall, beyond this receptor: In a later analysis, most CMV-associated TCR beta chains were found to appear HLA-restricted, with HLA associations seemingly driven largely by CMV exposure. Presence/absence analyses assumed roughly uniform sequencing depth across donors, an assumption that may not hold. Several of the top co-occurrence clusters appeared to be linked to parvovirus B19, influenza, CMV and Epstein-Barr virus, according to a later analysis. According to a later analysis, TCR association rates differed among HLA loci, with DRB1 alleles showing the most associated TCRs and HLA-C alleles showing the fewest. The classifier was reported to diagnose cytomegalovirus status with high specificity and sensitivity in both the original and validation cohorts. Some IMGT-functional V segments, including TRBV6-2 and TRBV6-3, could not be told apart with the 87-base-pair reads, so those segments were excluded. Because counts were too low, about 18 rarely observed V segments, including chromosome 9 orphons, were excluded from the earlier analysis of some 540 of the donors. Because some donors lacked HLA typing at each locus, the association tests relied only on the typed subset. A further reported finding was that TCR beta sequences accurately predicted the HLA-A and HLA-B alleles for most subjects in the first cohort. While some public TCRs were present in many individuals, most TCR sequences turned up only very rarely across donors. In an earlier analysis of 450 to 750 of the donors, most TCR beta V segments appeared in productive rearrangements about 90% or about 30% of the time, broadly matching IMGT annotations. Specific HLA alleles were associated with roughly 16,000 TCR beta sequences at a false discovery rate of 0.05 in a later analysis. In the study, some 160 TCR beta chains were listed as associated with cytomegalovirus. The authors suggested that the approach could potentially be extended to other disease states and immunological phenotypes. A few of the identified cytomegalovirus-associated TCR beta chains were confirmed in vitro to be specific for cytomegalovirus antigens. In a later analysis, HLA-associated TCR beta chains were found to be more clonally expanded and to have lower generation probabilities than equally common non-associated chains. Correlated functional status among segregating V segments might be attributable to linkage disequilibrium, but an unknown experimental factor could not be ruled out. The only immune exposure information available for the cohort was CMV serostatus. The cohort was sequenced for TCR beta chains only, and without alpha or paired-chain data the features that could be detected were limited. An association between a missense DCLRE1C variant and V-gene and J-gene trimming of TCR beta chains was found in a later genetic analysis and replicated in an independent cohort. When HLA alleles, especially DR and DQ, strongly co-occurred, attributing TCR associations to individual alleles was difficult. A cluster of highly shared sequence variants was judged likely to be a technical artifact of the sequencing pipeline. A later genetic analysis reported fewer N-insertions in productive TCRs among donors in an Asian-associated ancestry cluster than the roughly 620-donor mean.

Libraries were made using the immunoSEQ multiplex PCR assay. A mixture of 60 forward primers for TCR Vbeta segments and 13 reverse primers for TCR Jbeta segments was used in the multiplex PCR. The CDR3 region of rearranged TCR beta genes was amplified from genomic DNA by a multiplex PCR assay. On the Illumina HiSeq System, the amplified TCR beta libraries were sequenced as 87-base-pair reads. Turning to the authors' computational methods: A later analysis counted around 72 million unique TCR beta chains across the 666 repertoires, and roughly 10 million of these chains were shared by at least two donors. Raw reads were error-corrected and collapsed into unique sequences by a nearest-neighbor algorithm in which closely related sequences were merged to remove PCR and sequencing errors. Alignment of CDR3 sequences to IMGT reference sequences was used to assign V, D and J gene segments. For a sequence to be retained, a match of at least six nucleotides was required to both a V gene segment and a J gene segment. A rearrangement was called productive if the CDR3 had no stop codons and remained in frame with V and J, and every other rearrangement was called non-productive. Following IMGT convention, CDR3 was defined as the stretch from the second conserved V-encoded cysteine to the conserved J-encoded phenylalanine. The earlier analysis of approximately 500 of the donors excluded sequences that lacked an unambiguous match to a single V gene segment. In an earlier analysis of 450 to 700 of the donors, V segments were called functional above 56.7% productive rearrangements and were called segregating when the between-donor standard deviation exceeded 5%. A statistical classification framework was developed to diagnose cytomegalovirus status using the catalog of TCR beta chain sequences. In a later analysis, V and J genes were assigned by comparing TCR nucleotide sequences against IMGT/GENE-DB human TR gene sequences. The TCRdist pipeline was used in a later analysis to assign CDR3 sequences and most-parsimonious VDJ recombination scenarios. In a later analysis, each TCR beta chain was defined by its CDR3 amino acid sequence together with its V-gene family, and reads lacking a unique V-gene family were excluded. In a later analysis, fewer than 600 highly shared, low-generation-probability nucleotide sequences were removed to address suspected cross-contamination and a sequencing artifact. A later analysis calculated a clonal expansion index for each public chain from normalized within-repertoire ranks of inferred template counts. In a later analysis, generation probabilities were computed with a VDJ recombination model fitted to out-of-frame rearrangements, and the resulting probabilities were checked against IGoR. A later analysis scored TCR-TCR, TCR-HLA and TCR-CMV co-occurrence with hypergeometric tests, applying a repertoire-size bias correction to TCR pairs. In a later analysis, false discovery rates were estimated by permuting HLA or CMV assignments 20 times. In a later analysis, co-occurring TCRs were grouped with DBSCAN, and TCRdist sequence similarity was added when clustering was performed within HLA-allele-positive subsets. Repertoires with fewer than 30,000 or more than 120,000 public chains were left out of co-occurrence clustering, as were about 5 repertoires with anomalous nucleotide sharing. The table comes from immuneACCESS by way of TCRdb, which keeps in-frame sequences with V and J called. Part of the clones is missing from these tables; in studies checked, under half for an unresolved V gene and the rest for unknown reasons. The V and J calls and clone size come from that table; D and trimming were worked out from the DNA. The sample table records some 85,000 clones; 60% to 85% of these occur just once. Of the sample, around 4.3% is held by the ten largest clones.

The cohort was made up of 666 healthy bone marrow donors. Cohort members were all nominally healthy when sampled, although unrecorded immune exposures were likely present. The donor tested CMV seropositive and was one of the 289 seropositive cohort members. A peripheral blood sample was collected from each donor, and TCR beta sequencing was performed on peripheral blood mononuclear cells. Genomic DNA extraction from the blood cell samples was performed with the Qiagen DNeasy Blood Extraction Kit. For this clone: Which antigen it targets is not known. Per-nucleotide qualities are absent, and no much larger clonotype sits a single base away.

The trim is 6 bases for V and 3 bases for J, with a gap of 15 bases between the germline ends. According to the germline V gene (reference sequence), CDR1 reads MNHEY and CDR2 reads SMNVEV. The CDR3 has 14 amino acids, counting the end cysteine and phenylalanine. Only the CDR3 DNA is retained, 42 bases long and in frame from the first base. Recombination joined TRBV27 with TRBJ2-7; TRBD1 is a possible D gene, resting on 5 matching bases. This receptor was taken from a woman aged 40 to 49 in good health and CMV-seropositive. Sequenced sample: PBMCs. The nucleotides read TGTGCCAGCAGCTTACCAGGGTTGGGCTACGAGCAGTACTTC. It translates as CASSLPGLGYEQYF.